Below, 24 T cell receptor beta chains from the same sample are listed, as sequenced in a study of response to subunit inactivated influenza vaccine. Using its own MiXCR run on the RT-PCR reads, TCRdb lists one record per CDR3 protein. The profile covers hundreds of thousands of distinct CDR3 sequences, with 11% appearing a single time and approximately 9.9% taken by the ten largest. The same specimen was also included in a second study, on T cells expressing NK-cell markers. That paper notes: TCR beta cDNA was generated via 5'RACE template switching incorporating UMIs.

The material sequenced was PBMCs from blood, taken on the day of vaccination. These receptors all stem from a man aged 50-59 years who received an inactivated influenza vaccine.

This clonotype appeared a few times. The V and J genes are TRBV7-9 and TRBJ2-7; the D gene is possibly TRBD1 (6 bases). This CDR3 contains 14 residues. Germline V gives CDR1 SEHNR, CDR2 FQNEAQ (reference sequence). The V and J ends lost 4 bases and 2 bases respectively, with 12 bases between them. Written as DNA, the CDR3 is TGTGCCAGCAGCTGGGGGACACTCGCCTACGAGCAGTACTTC. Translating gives CASSWGTLAYEQYF.

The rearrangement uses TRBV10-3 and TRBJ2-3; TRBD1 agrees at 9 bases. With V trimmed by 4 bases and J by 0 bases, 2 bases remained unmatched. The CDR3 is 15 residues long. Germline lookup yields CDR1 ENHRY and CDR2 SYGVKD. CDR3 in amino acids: CAISGDRESTDTQYF. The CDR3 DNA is TGTGCCATCAGTGGGGACAGGGAAAGCACAGATACGCAGTATTTT.

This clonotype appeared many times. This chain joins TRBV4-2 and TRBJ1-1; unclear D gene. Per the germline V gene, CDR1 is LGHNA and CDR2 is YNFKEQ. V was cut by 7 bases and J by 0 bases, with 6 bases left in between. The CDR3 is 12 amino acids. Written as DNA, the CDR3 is TGTGCCAGCAAAGGAGTGAACACTGAAGCTTTCTTT. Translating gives CASKGVNTEAFF.

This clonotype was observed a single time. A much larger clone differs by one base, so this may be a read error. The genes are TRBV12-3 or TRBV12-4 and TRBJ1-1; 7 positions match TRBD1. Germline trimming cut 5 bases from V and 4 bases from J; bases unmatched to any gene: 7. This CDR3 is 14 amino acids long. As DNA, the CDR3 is TGTGCCAGCAGTCCTACAGGGGTGACCACTGAAGCTTTCTTT. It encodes CASSPTGVTTEAFF.

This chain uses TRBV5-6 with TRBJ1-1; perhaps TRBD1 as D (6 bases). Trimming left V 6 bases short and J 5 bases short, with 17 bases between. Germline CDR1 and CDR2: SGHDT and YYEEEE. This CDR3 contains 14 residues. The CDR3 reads CASIPRGPVTEAFF. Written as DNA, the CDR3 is TGTGCCAGCATCCCCCGGGGGCCCGTGACTGAAGCTTTCTTT.

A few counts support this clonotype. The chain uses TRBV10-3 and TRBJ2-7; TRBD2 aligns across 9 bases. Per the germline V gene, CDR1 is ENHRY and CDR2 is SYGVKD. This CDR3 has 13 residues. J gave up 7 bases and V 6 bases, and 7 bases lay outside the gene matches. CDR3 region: CAISPSGEGEQYF. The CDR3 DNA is TGTGCCATCAGCCCTAGCGGGGAGGGGGAGCAGTACTTC.

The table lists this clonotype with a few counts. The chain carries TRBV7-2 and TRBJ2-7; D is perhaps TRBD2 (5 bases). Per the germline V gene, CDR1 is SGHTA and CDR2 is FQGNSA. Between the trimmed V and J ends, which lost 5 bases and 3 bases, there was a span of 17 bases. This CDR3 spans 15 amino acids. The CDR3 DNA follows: TGTGCCAGCAGCCTCGGCCCGGGATCAATCTACGAGCAGTACTTC. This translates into CASSLGPGSIYEQYF.

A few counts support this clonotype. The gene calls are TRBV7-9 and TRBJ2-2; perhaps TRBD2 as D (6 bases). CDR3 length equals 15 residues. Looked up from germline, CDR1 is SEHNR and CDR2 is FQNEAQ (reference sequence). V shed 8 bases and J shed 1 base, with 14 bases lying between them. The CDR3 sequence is CASVLAGQNTGELFF. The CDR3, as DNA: TGTGCCAGCGTCCTTGCGGGGCAGAACACCGGGGAGCTGTTTTTT. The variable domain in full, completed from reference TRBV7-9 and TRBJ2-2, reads DTGVSQNPRHKITKRGQNVTFRCDPISEHNRLYWYRQTLGQGPEFLTYFQNEAQLEKSRLLSDRFSAERPKGSFSTLEIQRTEQGDSAMYLCASVLAGQNTGELFFGEGSRLTVL.

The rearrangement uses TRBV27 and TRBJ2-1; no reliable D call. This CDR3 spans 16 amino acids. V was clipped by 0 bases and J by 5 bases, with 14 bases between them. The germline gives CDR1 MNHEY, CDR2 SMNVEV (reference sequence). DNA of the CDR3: TGTGCCAGCAGTTTATCCGCCACCTACCTCAACAATGAGCAGTTCTTC. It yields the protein CASSLSATYLNNEQFF.

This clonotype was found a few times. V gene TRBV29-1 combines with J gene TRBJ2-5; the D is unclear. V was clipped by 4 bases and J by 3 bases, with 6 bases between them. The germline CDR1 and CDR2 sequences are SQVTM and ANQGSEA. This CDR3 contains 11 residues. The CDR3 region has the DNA TGCAGCGTTGGGCGAAAAGAGACCCAGTACTTC. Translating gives CSVGRKETQYF.

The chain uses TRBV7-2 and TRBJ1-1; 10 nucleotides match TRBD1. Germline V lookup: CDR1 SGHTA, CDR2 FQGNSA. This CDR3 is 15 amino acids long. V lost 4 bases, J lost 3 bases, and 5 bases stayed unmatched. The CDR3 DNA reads TGTGCCAGCAGCTCACCGGGACAGGGGCACACTGAAGCTTTCTTT. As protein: CASSSPGQGHTEAFF.

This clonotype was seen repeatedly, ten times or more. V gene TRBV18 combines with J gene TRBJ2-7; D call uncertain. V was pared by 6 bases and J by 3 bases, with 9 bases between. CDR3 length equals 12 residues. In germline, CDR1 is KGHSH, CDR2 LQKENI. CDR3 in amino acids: CASSPKGYEQYF. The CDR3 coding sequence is TGTGCCAGCTCCCCCAAGGGCTACGAGCAGTACTTC.

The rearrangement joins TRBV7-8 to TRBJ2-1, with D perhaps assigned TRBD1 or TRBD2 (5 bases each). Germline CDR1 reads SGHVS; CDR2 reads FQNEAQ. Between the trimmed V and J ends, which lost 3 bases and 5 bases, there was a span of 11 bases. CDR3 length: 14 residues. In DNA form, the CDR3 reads TGTGCCAGCAGCTTGGCCGGGACCAACAATGAGCAGTTCTTC. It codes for CASSLAGTNNEQFF.

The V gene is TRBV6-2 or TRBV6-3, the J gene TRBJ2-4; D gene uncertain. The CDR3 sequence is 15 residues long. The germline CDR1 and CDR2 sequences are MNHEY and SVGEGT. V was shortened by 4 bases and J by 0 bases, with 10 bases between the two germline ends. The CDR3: CASSLGRLAKNIQYF. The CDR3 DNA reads TGTGCCAGCAGTTTGGGCAGATTAGCCAAAAACATTCAGTACTTC.

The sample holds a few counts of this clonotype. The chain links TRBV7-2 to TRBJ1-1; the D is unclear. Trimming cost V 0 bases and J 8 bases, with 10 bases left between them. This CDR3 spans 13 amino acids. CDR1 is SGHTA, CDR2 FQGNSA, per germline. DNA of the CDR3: TGTGCCAGCAGCTTAGCGGGAGGGAGGGAAGCTTTCTTT. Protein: CASSLAGGREAFF.

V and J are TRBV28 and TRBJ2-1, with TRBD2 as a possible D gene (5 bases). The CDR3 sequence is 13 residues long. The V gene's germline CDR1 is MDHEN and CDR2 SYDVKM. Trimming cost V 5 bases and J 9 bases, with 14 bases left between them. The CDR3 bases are TGTGCCAGCAGTGCTAGAGGGCTGGGTGAGCAGTTCTTC. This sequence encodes CASSARGLGEQFF.

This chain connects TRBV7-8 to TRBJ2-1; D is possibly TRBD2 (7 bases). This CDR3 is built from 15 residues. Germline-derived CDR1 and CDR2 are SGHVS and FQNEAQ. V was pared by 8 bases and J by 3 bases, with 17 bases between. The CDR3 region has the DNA TGTGCCAGCGGGAAGGGGGGGAATGGCTACAATGAGCAGTTCTTC. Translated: CASGKGGNGYNEQFF.

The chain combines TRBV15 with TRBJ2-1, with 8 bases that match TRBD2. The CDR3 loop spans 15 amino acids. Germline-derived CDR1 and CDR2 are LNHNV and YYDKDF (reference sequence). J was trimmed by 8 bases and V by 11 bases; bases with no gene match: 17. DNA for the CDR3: TGTGCCTCTTCTCACAGGGCTAGCGGGCTGGATGAGCAGTTCTTC. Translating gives CASSHRASGLDEQFF.

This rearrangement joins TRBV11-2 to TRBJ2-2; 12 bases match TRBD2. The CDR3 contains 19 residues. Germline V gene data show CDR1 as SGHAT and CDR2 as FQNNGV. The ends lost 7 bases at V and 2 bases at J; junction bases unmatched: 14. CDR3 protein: CASNHQPSSGGVNTGELFF. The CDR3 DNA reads TGTGCCAGCAACCACCAGCCGTCTAGCGGGGGGGTTAACACCGGGGAGCTGTTTTTT.

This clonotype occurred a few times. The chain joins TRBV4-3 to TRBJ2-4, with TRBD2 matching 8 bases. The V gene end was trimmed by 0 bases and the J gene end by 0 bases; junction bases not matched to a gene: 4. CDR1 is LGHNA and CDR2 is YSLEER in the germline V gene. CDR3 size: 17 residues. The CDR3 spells CASSQDGSGIAKNIQYF. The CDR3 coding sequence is TGCGCCAGCAGCCAAGATGGTAGCGGGATAGCCAAAAACATTCAGTACTTC.

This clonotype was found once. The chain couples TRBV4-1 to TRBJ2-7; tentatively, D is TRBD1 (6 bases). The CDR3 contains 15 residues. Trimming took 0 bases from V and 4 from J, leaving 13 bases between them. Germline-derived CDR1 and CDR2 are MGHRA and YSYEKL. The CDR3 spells CASSQDQGPVYEQYF. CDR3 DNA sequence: TGCGCCAGCAGCCAAGATCAGGGGCCGGTTTACGAGCAGTACTTC.

As DNA, the CDR3 is TGTGCCAGCAGTCGGGACCCACTGGGTAGCTCCTACGAGCAGTACTTC. Translation gives CASSRDPLGSSYEQYF. The chain employs TRBV6-2 or TRBV6-3 and TRBJ2-7; possibly TRBD1 or TRBD2 for D (5 bases each). Germline V gene data show CDR1 as MNHEY and CDR2 as SVGEGT. The V and J ends lost 5 bases and 0 bases respectively, with 17 bases between them. The CDR3 runs 16 residues.

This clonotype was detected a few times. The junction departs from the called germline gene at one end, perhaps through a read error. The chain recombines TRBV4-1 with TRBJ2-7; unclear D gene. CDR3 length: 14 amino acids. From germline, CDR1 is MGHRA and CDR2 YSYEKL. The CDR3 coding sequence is TGTGCCATCGGCCCCGGGCACAACACCTACGAGCAGTACTTC. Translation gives CAIGPGHNTYEQYF.

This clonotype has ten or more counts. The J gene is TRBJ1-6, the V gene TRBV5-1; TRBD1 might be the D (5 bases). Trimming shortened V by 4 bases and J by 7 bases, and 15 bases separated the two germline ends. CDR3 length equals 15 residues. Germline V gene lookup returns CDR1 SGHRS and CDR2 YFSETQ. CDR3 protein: CASSRAGTRNSPLHF. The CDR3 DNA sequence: TGCGCCAGCAGCAGAGCCGGGACTCGAAATTCACCCCTCCACTTT.